This T cell receptor beta chain originates from a study of CD8+ T cells in alopecia areata. A remark on this clone: At one of its ends the junction is not consistent with the germline gene, which may arise from a read error. This sample includes further DNA sequences coding for the same CDR3.

Regarding treatment: oral pan-JAK inhibitor, 5-10 mg twice daily. The authors extracted RNA and reverse transcribed it into cDNA as the sequencing template. This table comes from immunoSEQ multiplex PCR, and its TCRdb copy is limited to in-frame clones, with some not included. The sample shows over 150,000 clones, around 60% of them seen only once. CDR3 length equals 13 residues. The germline gives CDR1 SQVTM, CDR2 ANQGSEA. The material was CD4+ T cells sorted from blood, obtained at week 24, from a patient treated with tofacitinib. This chain links TRBV29-1 with TRBJ2-3; 7 nucleotides agree with TRBD1. The source is a human donor with alopecia areata. The CDR3 region has the DNA TGCAGCGTAGAAGGACAGGGCACAGATACGCAGTATTTT. Protein: CSVEGQGTDTQYF.